The 10 T cell receptor beta chains below come from one sample, sequenced in a study of cytomegalovirus exposure and HLA in healthy donors. TCRdb's copy holds only in-frame clones and misses some; the assay was immunoSEQ multiplex PCR. The table includes roughly 250,000 clones, around nine tenths detected once. The sample taken for sequencing was PBMCs. These receptors came from a man between 18 and 29 years old in good health and CMV-seronegative.

The chain carries TRBV7-8 and TRBJ2-7; D might be TRBD1 (6 bases). Germline CDR1 and CDR2: SGHVS and FQNEAQ. V gave up 3 bases and J gave up 1 base, with 10 bases separating them. The CDR3 extends over 14 amino acids. The CDR3 region has the DNA TGTGCCAGCAGCTTGGCTACAGGGTCCTACGAGCAGTACTTC. It encodes CASSLATGSYEQYF.

The J gene is TRBJ2-1, the V gene TRBV9, with a tentative D call TRBD2 (6 bases). V was cut by 4 bases and J by 0 bases, with 11 bases left in between. The CDR3 totals 15 residues. Germline V CDR1 and CDR2: SGDLS, YYNGEE. The CDR3 loop reads CASSSGGSSYNEQFF. CDR3 bases: TGTGCCAGCAGCTCCGGGGGAAGCTCCTACAATGAGCAGTTCTTC.

The chain joins TRBV28 to TRBJ2-7; D perhaps matches TRBD1 (6 bases). This CDR3 contains 14 residues. V lost 4 bases and J 6 bases, leaving 16 bases between the germline ends. Germline CDR1 reads MDHEN; CDR2 reads SYDVKM. The CDR3 is CASSYRAPGPEQYF. CDR3 in DNA: TGTGCCAGCAGTTACAGGGCCCCGGGGCCCGAGCAGTACTTC.

The J gene is TRBJ2-2, the V gene TRBV7-2, with 14 bases lining up with TRBD2. Germline V gene sequence: CDR1 SGHTA, CDR2 FQGNSA. There are 15 residues in the CDR3. The V gene end was trimmed by 8 bases and the J gene end by 6 bases; junction bases not matched to a gene: 5. The CDR3 nucleotides are TGTGCCAGCCAGACTAGCGGGGGGGCGTCCGGGGAGCTGTTTTTT. Translating it yields CASQTSGGASGELFF.

V gene TRBV7-2 combines with J gene TRBJ2-1; 7 bases align to TRBD2. With V trimmed by 2 bases and J by 5 bases, 9 bases remained unmatched. This CDR3 has 16 residues. Germline loops: CDR1 SGHTA, CDR2 FQGNSA. CDR3 region: CASSLWAVAGHNEQFF. DNA for the CDR3: TGTGCCAGCAGCTTATGGGCAGTAGCGGGCCACAATGAGCAGTTCTTC.

The chain employs TRBV2 and TRBJ2-3; TRBD2 aligns across 12 bases. This CDR3 contains 18 residues. Germline CDR1 SNHLY, CDR2 FYNNEI. The V and J ends lost 6 bases and 0 bases, in that order; junction bases with no gene match: 10. Here the CDR3 DNA reads TGTGCCAGCAGCGAGGGAGTACTAGCGGGGGGAAGCACAGATACGCAGTATTTT. Translating it yields CASSEGVLAGGSTDTQYF.

The chain recombines TRBV28 with TRBJ1-2; 7 bases align to TRBD1. This CDR3 is 10 amino acids long. Per germline, CDR1 MDHEN and CDR2 SYDVKM. J lost 7 bases, V lost 8 bases, and 1 base had no gene match. CDR3 sequence: CASEGAGYTF. As DNA, the CDR3 is TGTGCCAGCGAGGGGGCTGGCTACACCTTC.

This rearrangement joins TRBV4-1 to TRBJ2-3, with TRBD1 identical over 8 bases. The CDR3 has 18 residues. The ends lost 2 bases at V and 6 bases at J; junction bases unmatched: 16. Per germline, CDR1 MGHRA and CDR2 YSYEKL. The DNA for the CDR3 is TGCGCCAGCAGCCAACTCCCGGGACAGGAGGCGTTTGGTGATACGCAGTATTTT. Amino acids: CASSQLPGQEAFGDTQYF.

The chain uses TRBV7-2 and TRBJ2-7; 7 bases line up with TRBD2. CDR1 is SGHTA, CDR2 FQGNSA, per germline. V trimming: 5 bases; J trimming: 3 bases; junction bases outside the gene matches: 7. CDR3 size: 14 residues. The CDR3 coding sequence is TGTGCCAGCAGCCCTATGGGGGGGAGCTACGAGCAGTACTTC. Its translation is CASSPMGGSYEQYF.

The rearrangement links TRBV6-6 to TRBJ2-1, with 8 bases that match TRBD2. This CDR3 has 15 amino acids. Germline V gene sequence: CDR1 MNHNY, CDR2 SVGAGI (reference sequence). V dropped 7 bases and J dropped 4; count of bases not matched to a gene: 9. The CDR3 coding sequence is TGTGCCAGCATCGGGAGCGGGGGCACGTACAATGAGCAGTTCTTC. Translation: CASIGSGGTYNEQFF.